What follows is one T cell receptor beta chain and its context. The sample is drawn from a study of cytomegalovirus exposure and HLA in healthy donors. CDR3 length: 15 amino acids. V lost 5 bases and J lost 0, with 13 bases in between. The germline gives CDR1 SGHNT, CDR2 YENEEA. The PCR made use of 60 Vbeta and 13 Jbeta primers. The method was immunoSEQ multiplex PCR; TCRdb's version includes in-frame clones alone and lacks a portion of them. Here the sample spans 60,000 to 90,000 clones, 70% being singletons. The material sequenced was PBMCs. The origin of this receptor is a woman aged 50 to 60 in good health and CMV-seropositive. This chain joins TRBV11-3 and TRBJ1-1, with D unresolved. CDR3 nucleotides: TGTGCCAGCAGCCCACTCGCGGGCCTGAACACTGAAGCTTTCTTT. It encodes CASSPLAGLNTEAFF.